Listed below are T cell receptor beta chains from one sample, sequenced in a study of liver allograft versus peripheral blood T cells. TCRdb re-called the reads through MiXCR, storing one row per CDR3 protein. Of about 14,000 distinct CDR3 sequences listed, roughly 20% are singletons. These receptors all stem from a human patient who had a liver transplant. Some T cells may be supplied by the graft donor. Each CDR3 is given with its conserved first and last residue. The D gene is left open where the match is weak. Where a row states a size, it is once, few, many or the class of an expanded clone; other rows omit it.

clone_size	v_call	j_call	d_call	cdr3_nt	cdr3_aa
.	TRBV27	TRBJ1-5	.	TGTGCCAGCAGTTTGGGATATCAATCGCCCCAGCATTTT	CASSLGYQSPQHF
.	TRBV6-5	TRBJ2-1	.	TGTGCCAGCAGTTCCCGTGGGGGGAGGTTCTTC	CASSSRGGRFF
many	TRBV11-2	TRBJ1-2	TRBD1	TGTGCCAGCAGCCCAGACAGGGACTATGGCTACACCTTC	CASSPDRDYGYTF
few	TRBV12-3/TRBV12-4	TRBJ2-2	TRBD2	TGTGCCAGCAGCCCCGCGGGGCGGGGGAACATCGGGGAGCTGTTTTTT	CASSPAGRGNIGELFF
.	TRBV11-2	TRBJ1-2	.	TGTGCCAGCAGCTCAAGACTTCAGGGCCTAAACTATGGCTACACCTTC	CASSSRLQGLNYGYTF
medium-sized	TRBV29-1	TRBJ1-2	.	TGCAGCGTTGACTACAGCAACTATGGCTACACCTTC	CSVDYSNYGYTF
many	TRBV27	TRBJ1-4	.	TGTGCCAGCAGTTTATGGGGCCGGGCCGATGAAAAACTGTTTTTT	CASSLWGRADEKLFF
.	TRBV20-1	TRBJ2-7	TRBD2	TGCAGTGCTAGATCCGGGACTAGCGAAACCTACGAGCAGTACTTC	CSARSGTSETYEQYF
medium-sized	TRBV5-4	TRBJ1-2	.	TGTGCCAGCAGCTTGGCAGGGTTCAGCCATGGCTACACCTTC	CASSLAGFSHGYTF
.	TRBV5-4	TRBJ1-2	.	TGTGCCAGCAGCACCCGGGACGGAAGAGGCTACACCTTC	CASSTRDGRGYTF
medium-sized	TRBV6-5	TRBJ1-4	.	TGTGCCAGCAGTTACCGTCCCAGGCCCACTAATGAAAAACTGTTTTTT	CASSYRPRPTNEKLFF
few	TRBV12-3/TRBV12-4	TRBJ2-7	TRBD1	TGTGCCAGCAGTTTACAGTTAGGACAGGGAGGCGAGCAGTACTTC	CASSLQLGQGGEQYF
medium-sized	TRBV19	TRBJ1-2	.	TGTGCCAGTACCGGGGGGAAGGGCCAGCCAATCTATGGCTACACCTTC	CASTGGKGQPIYGYTF
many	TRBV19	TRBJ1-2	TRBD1	TGTGCCAGTAGTATAGACGCAGGGGGCTATGGCTACACCTTC	CASSIDAGGYGYTF
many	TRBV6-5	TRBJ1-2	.	TGTGCCAGCTCGCAGCGGGGGGGCTATGGCTACACCTTC	CASSQRGGYGYTF
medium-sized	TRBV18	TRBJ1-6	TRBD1	TGTGCCAGCTCACCTCAGGGGGCGCCTACTTCACCCCTCCACTTT	CASSPQGAPTSPLHF
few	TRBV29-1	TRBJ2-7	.	TGCAGCGTCCTGGGGGCCTCCTACGAGCAGTACTTC	CSVLGASYEQYF
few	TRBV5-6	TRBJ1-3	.	TGTGCCAGCAGCCCGGGATTCTCTGGAAACACCATATATTTT	CASSPGFSGNTIYF
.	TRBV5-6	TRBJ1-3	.	TGTGCCAGCACCCCTCAGGCGTCTGGAAACACCATATATTTT	CASTPQASGNTIYF
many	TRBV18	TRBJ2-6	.	TGTGCCAGCTCAAGAGAGACGTCCGCTGGGGCCAACGTCCTGACTTTC	CASSRETSAGANVLTF
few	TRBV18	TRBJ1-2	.	TGTGCCAGCTCACCTGATACGGGGAGGAGAGGCTATGGCTACACCTTC	CASSPDTGRRGYGYTF
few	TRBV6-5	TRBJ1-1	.	TGTGCCAGCAGTTACCGGCTTACGAACACTGAAGCTTTCTTT	CASSYRLTNTEAFF
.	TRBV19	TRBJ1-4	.	TGTGCCAGTAGGGGGGGGGACGCAACTAATGAAAAACTGTTTTTT	CASRGGDATNEKLFF
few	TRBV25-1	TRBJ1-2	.	TGTGCCAGCAGTGAATGGAATGCGAATGGCTACACCTTC	CASSEWNANGYTF
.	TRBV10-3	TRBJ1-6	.	TGTGCCATCAGTGAAGGGTCCCATAATTCACCCCTCCACTTT	CAISEGSHNSPLHF
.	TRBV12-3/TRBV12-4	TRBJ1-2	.	TGTGCCAGCAGTTTTCGGGGGCGGAATGGCTACACCTTC	CASSFRGRNGYTF
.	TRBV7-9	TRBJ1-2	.	TGTGCCAGCAGCAACGACAGGAAACCGGGGAGGGACTATGGCTACACCTTC	CASSNDRKPGRDYGYTF
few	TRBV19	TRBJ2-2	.	TGTGCCAGTAGGAGGGCAGTGGGCACCGGGGAGCTGTTTTTT	CASRRAVGTGELFF
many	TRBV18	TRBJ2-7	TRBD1	TGTGCCAGCTCACCGGACAGGGGGCGATACGAGCAGTACTTC	CASSPDRGRYEQYF
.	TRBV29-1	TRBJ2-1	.	TGCAGCCTTGCGGGGAATGAGCAGTTCTTC	CSLAGNEQFF
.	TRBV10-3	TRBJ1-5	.	TGTGCCACGCAGGGGTTTAGGAGCAATCAGCCCCAGCATTTT	CATQGFRSNQPQHF
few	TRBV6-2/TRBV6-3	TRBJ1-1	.	TGTGCCAGCAGTTACAAGTTTCGGGGGGGACGCACTGAAGCTTTCTTT	CASSYKFRGGRTEAFF
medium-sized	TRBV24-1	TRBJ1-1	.	TGTGCCACCAGTGATCCGAGGGACACTGAAGCTTTCTTT	CATSDPRDTEAFF
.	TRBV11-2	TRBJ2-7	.	TGTGCCAGCAGCTTATACTCCCCCCGGGCCTACGAGCAGTACTTC	CASSLYSPRAYEQYF
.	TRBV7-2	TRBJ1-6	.	TGTGCCAGCAGCTACCAGGGTTCCTATAATTCACCCCTCCACTTT	CASSYQGSYNSPLHF
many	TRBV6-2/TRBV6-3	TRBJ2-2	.	TGTGCCAGCAGTTACGGGGGCGCCGGGGAGCTGTTTTTT	CASSYGGAGELFF
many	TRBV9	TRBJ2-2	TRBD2	TGTGCCAGCAGCACGGGGACTAGCGGATACACCGGGGAGCTGTTTTTT	CASSTGTSGYTGELFF
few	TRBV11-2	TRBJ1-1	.	TGTGCCAGCAGCTTACAGGGCTCGAACACTGAAGCTTTCTTT	CASSLQGSNTEAFF
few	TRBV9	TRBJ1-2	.	TGTGCCAGCAGCTCCCAGGAGGGGGGGCGAGGCTACACCTTC	CASSSQEGGRGYTF
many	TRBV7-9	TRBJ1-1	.	TGTGCCAGCAGCGACAATACAGGGAACACTGAAGCTTTCTTT	CASSDNTGNTEAFF
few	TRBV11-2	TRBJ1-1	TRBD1	TGTGCCAGCAGCCCGCGACAGGGGGCTGAAGCTTTCTTT	CASSPRQGAEAFF
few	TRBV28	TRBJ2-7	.	TGTGCCAGCAGTGGGTCGGGGGCCATGTCGTACGAGCAGTACTTC	CASSGSGAMSYEQYF
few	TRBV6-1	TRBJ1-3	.	TGTGCCAGCAGGGGGGCTGCCGATGAAAACACCATATATTTT	CASRGAADENTIYF
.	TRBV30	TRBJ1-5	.	TGTGCCTGGAGTTACGGGCAGCTTCTCCAGCCCCAGCATTTT	CAWSYGQLLQPQHF
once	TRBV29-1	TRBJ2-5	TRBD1	TGCAGCGTTCACGGGACAGACCAAGAGACCCAGTACTTC	CSVHGTDQETQYF
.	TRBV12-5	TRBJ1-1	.	TGTGCTAGTGGTTTGGCCCTCGGCACTGAAGCTTTCTTT	CASGLALGTEAFF
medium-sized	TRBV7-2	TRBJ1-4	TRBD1	TGTGCCAGCAGCCCCCGACAGGGGGCGGGTGAAAAACTGTTTTTT	CASSPRQGAGEKLFF
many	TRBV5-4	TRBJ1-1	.	TGTGCCAGCAGCTTGAAAAGTGCATTGGGCACTGAAGCTTTCTTT	CASSLKSALGTEAFF
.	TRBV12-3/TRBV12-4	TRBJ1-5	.	TGTGCCAGCAGTTTAGATGGCAGGGCACCCCAGCATTTT	CASSLDGRAPQHF